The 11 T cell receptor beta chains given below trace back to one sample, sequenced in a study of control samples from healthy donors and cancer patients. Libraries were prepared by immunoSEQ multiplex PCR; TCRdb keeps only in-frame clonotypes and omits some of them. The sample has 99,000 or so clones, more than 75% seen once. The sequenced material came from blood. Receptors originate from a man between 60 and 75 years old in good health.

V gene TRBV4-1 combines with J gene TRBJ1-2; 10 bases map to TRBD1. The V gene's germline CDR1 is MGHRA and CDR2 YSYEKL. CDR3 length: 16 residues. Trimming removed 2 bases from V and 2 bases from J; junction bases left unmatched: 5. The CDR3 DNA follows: TGCGCCAGCAGCCAATTGCGACAGGGGGCGAACTATGGCTACACCTTC. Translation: CASSQLRQGANYGYTF.

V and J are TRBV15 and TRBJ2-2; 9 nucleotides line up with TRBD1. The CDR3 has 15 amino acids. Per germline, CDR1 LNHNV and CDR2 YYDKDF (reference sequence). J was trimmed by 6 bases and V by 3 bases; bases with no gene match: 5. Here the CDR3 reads CATSRTGQGAGELFF. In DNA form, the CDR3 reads TGTGCCACCAGCAGGACGGGACAGGGCGCCGGGGAGCTGTTTTTT. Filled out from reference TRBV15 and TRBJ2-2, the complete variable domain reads DAMVIQNPRYQVTQFGKPVTLSCSQTLNHNVMYWYQQKSSQAPKLLFHYYDKDFNNEADTPDNFQSRRPNTSFCFLDIRSPGLGDTAMYLCATSRTGQGAGELFFGEGSRLTVL.

CDR3 protein: CASSLNEDTQYF. The CDR3 coding sequence is TGCGCCAGCAGCTTGAACGAGGATACGCAGTATTTT. The rearrangement joins TRBV5-1 to TRBJ2-3, with D unresolved. Germline lookup yields CDR1 SGHRS and CDR2 YFSETQ. Trimming left V 1 base short and J 6 bases short, with 6 bases between. This CDR3 is built from 12 residues.

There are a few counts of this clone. The CDR3 loop reads CASSDRTGGEKLFF. Written as DNA, the CDR3 is TGTGCCAGCAGTGACCGGACAGGGGGTGAAAAACTGTTTTTT. The J gene is TRBJ1-4, the V gene TRBV2; 10 bases agree with TRBD1. V gave up 3 bases and J gave up 7 bases; unmatched junction bases: 2. The CDR3 extends over 14 amino acids. The germline V gene has CDR1 SNHLY and CDR2 FYNNEI. Full variable domain (rest looked up from reference TRBV2 and TRBJ1-4): EPEVTQTPSHQVTQMGQEVILRCVPISNHLYFYWYRQILGQKVEFLVSFYNNEISEKSEIFDDQFSVERPDGSNFTLKIRSTKLEDSAMYFCASSDRTGGEKLFFGSGTQLSVL.

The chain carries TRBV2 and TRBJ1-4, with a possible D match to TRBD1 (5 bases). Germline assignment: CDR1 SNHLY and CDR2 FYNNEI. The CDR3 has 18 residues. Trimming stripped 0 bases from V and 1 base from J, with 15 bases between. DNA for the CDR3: TGTGCCAGCAGTGAAGCTGGTAACATCGGGGGAACTAATGAAAAACTGTTTTTT. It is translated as CASSEAGNIGGTNEKLFF.

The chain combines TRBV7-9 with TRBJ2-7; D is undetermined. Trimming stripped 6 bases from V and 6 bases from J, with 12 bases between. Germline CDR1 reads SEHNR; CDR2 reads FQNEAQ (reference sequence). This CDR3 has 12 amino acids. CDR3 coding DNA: TGTGCCAGCAGTCCCAACCCCCGCGAGCAGTACTTC. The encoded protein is CASSPNPREQYF.

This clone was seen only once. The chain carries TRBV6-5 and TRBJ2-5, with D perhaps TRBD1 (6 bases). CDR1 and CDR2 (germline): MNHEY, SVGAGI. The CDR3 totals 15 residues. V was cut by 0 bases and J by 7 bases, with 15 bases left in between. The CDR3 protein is CASSYSQGGEGTQYF. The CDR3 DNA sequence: TGTGCCAGCAGTTACTCCCAAGGGGGAGAAGGGACCCAGTACTTC.

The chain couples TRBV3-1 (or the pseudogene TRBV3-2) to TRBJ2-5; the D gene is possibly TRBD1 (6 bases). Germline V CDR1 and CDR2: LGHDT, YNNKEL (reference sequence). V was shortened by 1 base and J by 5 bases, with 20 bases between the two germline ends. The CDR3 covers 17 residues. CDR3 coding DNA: TGTGCCAGCAGCCAAGGAAGGAGACAGGCGATGGAGGAGACCCAGTACTTC. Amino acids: CASSQGRRQAMEETQYF.

The CDR3 nucleotides are TGTGCCAGCAGCTCCATTGGAGAGATGAGAGGCTACACCTTC. Protein sequence: CASSSIGEMRGYTF. This chain uses TRBV5-4 with TRBJ1-2, with no clear D. This CDR3 is 14 amino acids long. Trimming pared 3 bases from V and 8 bases from J, leaving 17 bases between. Germline CDR1 SGHNT, CDR2 YYREEE (reference sequence).

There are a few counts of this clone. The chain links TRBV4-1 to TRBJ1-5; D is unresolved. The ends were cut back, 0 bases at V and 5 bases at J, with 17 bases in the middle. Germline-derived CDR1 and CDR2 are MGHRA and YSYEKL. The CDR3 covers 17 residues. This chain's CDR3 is CASSQDPGSEHHQPQHF. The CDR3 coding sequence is TGCGCCAGCAGCCAAGATCCAGGTTCCGAGCATCATCAGCCCCAGCATTTT.

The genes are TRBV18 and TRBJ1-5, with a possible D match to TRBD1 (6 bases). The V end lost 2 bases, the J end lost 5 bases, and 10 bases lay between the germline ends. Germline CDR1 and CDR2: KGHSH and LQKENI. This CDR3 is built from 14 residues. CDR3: CASSPGNRDQPQHF. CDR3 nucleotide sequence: TGTGCCAGCTCACCAGGCAACAGGGATCAGCCCCAGCATTTT. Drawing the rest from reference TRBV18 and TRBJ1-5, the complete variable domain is NAGVMQNPRHLVRRRGQEARLRCSPMKGHSHVYWYRQLPEEGLKFMVYLQKENIIDESGMPKERFSAEFPKEGPSILRIQQVVRGDSAAYFCASSPGNRDQPQHFGDGTRLSIL.